This T cell receptor (beta chain) was documented in a study of identical twins. Template switching created a universal primer site, and the cDNA included unique molecular identifiers. MiXCR, run by TCRdb on the 5' RACE reads, gives a single entry per CDR3 protein. The data contain fewer than 550,000 distinct CDR3 sequences, nearly 15% of them singletons. CDR3 length: 16 residues. V was cut by 3 bases and J by 3 bases, with 18 bases left in between. Germline V gives CDR1 SGHDN, CDR2 FVKESK. Healthy Caucasians provided all donations. In this sample, this clonotype turned up a few times. Its antigen is not known. Study-level findings and limits: Cross-sectional statistics, not tracking of the same donors, supported the conclusions. Abundant beta clonotypes from cord blood bore fewer insertions; memory repertoires lacked this pattern.

These same data were also listed under a study on yellow fever vaccine responses in identical twins.

This sequence joins TRBV14 and TRBJ2-7; tentative D call: TRBD1 (6 bases). The sample comprised CD4+ T cells sorted from blood. The origin of this receptor is a woman between 18 and 29 years old in good health. The CDR3 spells CASSQLGMGALYEQYF. Written as DNA, the CDR3 is TGTGCCAGCAGCCAGTTAGGGATGGGGGCCCTCTACGAGCAGTACTTC.